The 18 T cell receptor beta chains presented below share a single source sample, sequenced in a study of blood T cells in healthy people across ages. A J-beta primer mix and a sample-barcoded 5' primer were used in a second PCR of roughly 7 to 12 cycles. From the 5' RACE reads, TCRdb called clonotypes with MiXCR, one entry per CDR3 protein. The data hold 650,000 to 800,000 distinct CDR3 sequences, with more than 40% observed a single time. The sequencing input was blood. The receptors derive from a man aged 60 to 75 in good health.

The rearrangement joins TRBV7-2 to TRBJ2-7; 12 nucleotides match TRBD2. This CDR3 is 18 amino acids long. CDR1 SGHTA and CDR2 FQGNSA come from the germline V gene. V gave up 1 base and J gave up 2 bases; unmatched junction bases: 9. The CDR3: CASSLVPFPSGGAYEQYF. The CDR3 DNA reads TGTGCCAGCAGCTTAGTCCCCTTTCCTAGCGGGGGGGCCTACGAGCAGTACTTC.

The chain has TRBV11-2 and TRBJ1-6; 8 positions match TRBD1. Per germline, CDR1 SGHAT and CDR2 FQNNGV. CDR3 size: 20 residues. The J segment lost 4 bases and the V segment lost 5 bases, leaving 19 bases of the junction unmatched. DNA for the CDR3: TGTGCCAGCAGCCAATCCACTTGGGGGACAGGAGAGATGTATAATTCACCCCTCCACTTT. This sequence encodes CASSQSTWGTGEMYNSPLHF.

In this sample, this clonotype turned up many times. This may stem from a read error, because a much larger clone lies one nucleotide away. The chain employs TRBV18 and TRBJ2-5; D unresolved. The CDR3 covers 12 residues. The V end lost 2 bases, the J end lost 11 bases, and 12 bases lay between the germline ends. The germline CDR1 and CDR2 sequences are KGHSH and LQKENI. The CDR3: CASSPFDNEQYF. DNA for the CDR3: TGTGCCAGCTCACCATTCGACAATGAGCAGTACTTC.

Of note for this clonotype: At one end, the junction sequence differs from germline, possibly due to a read error. The rearrangement joins TRBV7-9 to TRBJ2-7, with TRBD1 matching 9 bases. The CDR3 spans 14 residues. CDR1 is SEHNR, CDR2 FQNEAQ, per germline (reference sequence). Here the CDR3 DNA reads TGTGCCAGCAGCCGGGACAGGGTGGAATACGGGCAGTACTTC. Translation: CASSRDRVEYGQYF.

The rearrangement uses TRBV20-1 and TRBJ2-7; D tentatively fits TRBD1 or TRBD2 (5 bases each). Germline CDR1 reads DFQATT; CDR2 reads SNEGSKA (reference sequence). The CDR3 totals 14 residues. The CDR3 coding sequence is TGCAATGCCCAGGGACGAAGAAGCTCCTACGAGCAGTACTTC. Protein sequence: CNAQGRRSSYEQYF.

The rearrangement links TRBV20-1 to TRBJ1-2; TRBD1 is a possible D gene (6 bases). Germline loops: CDR1 DFQATT, CDR2 SNEGSKA (reference sequence). This CDR3 has 11 amino acids. The CDR3 sequence: CMVGGLYGYTF. CDR3 DNA: TGCATGGTGGGGGGGCTCTATGGCTACACCTTC.

The CDR3 here is CASSPTRRSSYNEQFF. The CDR3 nucleotides read TGCGCCAGCAGCCCAACAAGGAGGAGCTCCTACAATGAGCAGTTCTTC. The rearrangement joins TRBV5-1 to TRBJ2-1; tentatively, D is TRBD2 (5 bases). Trimming removed 4 bases from V and 0 bases from J, with 14 bases in between. Per germline, CDR1 SGHRS and CDR2 YFSETQ. The CDR3 consists of 16 residues.

This clonotype was seen a few times. The chain links TRBV4-3 to TRBJ2-1; 7 nucleotides align to TRBD2. The CDR3 sequence is 16 residues long. Looked up from germline, CDR1 is LGHNA and CDR2 is YSLEER. The ends lost 0 bases at V and 3 bases at J; junction bases unmatched: 5. The DNA of the CDR3 is TGCGCCAGCAGCCAAGAGCCAGCGGGGAACTACAATGAGCAGTTCTTC. Its protein product is CASSQEPAGNYNEQFF.

Concerning this clonotype: One junction end disagrees with the germline gene, perhaps due to a read error. This chain uses TRBV4-3 with TRBJ1-2; a weak D match, TRBD1 (6 bases). The CDR3 is 17 amino acids. Germline V gene data show CDR1 as LGHNA and CDR2 as YSLEER. CDR3 sequence (DNA): TGCACCAGCAGCCAAGATAAAACAGGGCCGGAACCATATGGCTACACCTTC. It encodes CTSSQDKTGPEPYGYTF.

The chain recombines TRBV30 with TRBJ2-1; D gene unclear. Per the germline V gene, CDR1 is GTSNPN and CDR2 is SVGIG (reference sequence). The CDR3 extends over 11 amino acids. Between the trimmed V and J ends, which lost 4 bases and 2 bases, there was a span of 3 bases. CDR3 DNA sequence: TGTGCCTGGAAAACCTACAATGAGCAGTTCTTC. It translates to CAWKTYNEQFF. Based on the CDR3 plus reference TRBV30 and TRBJ2-1, the full variable domain is SQTIHQWPATLVQPVGSPLSLECTVEGTSNPNLYWYRQAAGRGLQLLFYSVGIGQISSEVPQNLSASRPQDRQFILSSKKLLLSDSGFYLCAWKTYNEQFFGPGTRLTVL.

V usage is TRBV6-2 or TRBV6-3 and J usage is TRBJ2-7; D is possibly TRBD1 or TRBD2 (5 bases each). V was trimmed by 5 bases and J by 2 bases, leaving 10 bases between them. The V gene's germline CDR1 is MNHEY and CDR2 SVGEGT. The CDR3 length is 13 residues. DNA of the CDR3: TGTGCCAGCAGTGACGGGGCGACCTACGAGCAGTACTTC. Protein product: CASSDGATYEQYF.

This chain links TRBV30 with TRBJ1-2; 7 nucleotides agree with TRBD1. Germline loops: CDR1 GTSNPN, CDR2 SVGIG (reference sequence). The CDR3 consists of 13 residues. V lost 2 bases to trimming and J lost 1 base; unmatched junction nucleotides: 1. The CDR3 DNA reads as TGTGCCTGGAGTCGGGACAGTAACTATGGCTACACCTTC. It codes for CAWSRDSNYGYTF. Together with reference TRBV30 and TRBJ1-2, the CDR3 gives the full variable domain: SQTIHQWPATLVQPVGSPLSLECTVEGTSNPNLYWYRQAAGRGLQLLFYSVGIGQISSEVPQNLSASRPQDRQFILSSKKLLLSDSGFYLCAWSRDSNYGYTFGSGTRLTVV.

V and J are TRBV28 and TRBJ2-3, with D perhaps being TRBD1 or TRBD2 (5 bases each). CDR3 length: 15 residues. Germline V gene lookup returns CDR1 MDHEN and CDR2 SYDVKM. V was shortened by 6 bases and J by 5 bases, with 18 bases between the two germline ends. CDR3 residues: CASRYPGPRLDTQYF. The CDR3 nucleotides read TGTGCCAGCAGGTACCCGGGACCCCGATTAGATACGCAGTATTTT.

V usage is TRBV5-5 and J usage is TRBJ1-1, with TRBD1 matching 7 bases. CDR3 length: 15 amino acids. CDR1 and CDR2 (germline): SGHKS, YYEKEE (reference sequence). J lost 1 base, V lost 4 bases, and 7 bases had no gene match. The CDR3 nucleotides are TGTGCCAGCAGCAACTTCGACAGGGAGAACACTGAAGCTTTCTTT. Its protein is CASSNFDRENTEAFF.

This clonotype was counted only a few times. This rearrangement joins TRBV12-3 or TRBV12-4 to TRBJ2-3, with 7 bases fitting TRBD1. The CDR3 consists of 15 residues. The ends lost 5 bases at V and 3 bases at J; junction bases unmatched: 8. The CDR3 DNA sequence: TGTGCCAGCAGTCTTGGACAGGTGGTGACAGATACGCAGTATTTT. Translated: CASSLGQVVTDTQYF.

In its sample, this clonotype was seen once. This rearrangement joins TRBV5-1 to TRBJ1-2; D ambiguous. The germline gives CDR1 SGHRS, CDR2 YFSETQ. This CDR3 is built from 15 residues. V dropped 0 bases and J dropped 7 bases, with 16 bases sitting between them. CDR3 nucleotides: TGCGCCAGCAGCTTGGGCACGGTCGGGGTCGGTGGCTACACCTTC. This sequence encodes CASSLGTVGVGGYTF.

For this clonotype: One end of the junction is discordant with germline, which a read error may explain. The rearrangement links TRBV14 to TRBJ1-2; D gene ambiguous. The CDR3 spans 13 residues. Germline assignment: CDR1 SGHDN and CDR2 FVKESK. CDR3 nucleotide sequence: TGTGCCAGCAGCCCGTTACAAAGCTATGGCCACACCTTC. Translation: CASSPLQSYGHTF.

Turning to this clonotype: One end of the junction varies from germline; a read error may be responsible. The chain couples TRBV28 to TRBJ1-5; D not resolved. Germline V CDR1 and CDR2: MDHEN, SYDVKM. CDR3 length: 13 residues. CDR3 protein: CAKAPTSNRPQHF. DNA of the CDR3: TGTGCCAAAGCCCCCACTAGTAATCGGCCCCAGCATTTT.